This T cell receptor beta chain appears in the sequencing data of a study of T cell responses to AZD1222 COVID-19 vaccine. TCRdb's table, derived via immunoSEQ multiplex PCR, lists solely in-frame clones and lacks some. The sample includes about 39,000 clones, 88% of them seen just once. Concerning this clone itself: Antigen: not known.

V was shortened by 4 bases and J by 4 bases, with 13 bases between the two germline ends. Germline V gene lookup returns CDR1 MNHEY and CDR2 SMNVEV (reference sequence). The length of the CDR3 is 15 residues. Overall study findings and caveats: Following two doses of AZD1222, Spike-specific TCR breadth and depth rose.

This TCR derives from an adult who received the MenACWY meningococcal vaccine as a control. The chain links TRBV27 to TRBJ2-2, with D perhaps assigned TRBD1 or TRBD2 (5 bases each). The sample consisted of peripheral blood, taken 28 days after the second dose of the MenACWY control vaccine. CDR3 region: CASSSRGRGTGELFF. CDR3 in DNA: TGTGCCAGCAGTTCCCGGGGCCGGGGCACCGGGGAGCTGTTTTTT.